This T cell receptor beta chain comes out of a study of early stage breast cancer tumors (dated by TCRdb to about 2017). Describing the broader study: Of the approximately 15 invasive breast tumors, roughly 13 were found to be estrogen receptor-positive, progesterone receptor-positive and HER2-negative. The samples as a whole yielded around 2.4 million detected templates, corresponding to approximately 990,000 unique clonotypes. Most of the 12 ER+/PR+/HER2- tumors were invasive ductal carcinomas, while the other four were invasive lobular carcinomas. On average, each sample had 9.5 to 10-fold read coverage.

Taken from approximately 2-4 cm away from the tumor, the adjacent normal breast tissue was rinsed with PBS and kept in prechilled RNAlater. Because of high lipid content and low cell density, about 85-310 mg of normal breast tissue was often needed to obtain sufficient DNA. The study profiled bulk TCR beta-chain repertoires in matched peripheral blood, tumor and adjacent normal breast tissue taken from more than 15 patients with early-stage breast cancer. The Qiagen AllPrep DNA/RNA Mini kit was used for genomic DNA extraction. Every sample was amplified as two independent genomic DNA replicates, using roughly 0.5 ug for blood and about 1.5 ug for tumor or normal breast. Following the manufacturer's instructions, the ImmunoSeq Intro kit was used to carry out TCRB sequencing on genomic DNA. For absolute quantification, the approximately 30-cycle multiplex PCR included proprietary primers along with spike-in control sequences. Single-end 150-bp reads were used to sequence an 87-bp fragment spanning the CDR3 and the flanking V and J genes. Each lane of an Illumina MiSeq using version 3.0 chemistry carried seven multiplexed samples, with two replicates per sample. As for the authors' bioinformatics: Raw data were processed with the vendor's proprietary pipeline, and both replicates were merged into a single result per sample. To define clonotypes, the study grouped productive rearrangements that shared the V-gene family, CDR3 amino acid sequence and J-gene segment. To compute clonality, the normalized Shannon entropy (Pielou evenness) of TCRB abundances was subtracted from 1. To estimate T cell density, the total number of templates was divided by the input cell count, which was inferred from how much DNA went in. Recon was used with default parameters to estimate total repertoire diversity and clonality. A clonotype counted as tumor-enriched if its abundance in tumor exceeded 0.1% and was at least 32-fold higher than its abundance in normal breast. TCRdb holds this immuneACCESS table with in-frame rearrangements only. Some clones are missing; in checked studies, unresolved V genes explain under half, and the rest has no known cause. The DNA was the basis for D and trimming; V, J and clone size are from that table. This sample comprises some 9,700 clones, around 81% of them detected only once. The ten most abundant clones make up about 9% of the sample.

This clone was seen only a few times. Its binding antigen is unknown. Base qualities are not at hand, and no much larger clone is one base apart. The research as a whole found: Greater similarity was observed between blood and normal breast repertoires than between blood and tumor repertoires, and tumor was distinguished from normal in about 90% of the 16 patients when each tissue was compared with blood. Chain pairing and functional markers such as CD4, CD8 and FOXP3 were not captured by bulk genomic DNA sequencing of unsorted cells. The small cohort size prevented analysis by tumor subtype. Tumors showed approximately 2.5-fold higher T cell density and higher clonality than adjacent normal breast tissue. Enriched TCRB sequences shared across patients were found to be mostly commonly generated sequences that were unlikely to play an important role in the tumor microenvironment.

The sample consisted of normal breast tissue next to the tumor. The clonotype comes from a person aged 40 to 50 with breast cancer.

DNA sequence: TGTGCCAGCAGCTTAGGTTCCGGTGGGAGGGACTCGATCTCCTACGAGCAGTACTTC. Its protein is CASSLGSGGRDSISYEQYF. The sequence links TRBV7-9 to TRBJ2-7, with 7 bases in between that match TRBD2. Trimming leaves V shorter by 1 base and J shorter by 0 bases, with the junction holding 15 bases beyond the gene matches. The cysteine opens and the phenylalanine closes a CDR3 of 19 amino acids. Left in the record is the CDR3 DNA by itself, 57 bases read in frame from the first base. In the germline V gene (reference sequence), CDR1 corresponds to SEHNR and CDR2 to FQNEAQ.